The TCR beta chain under discussion was sequenced for a study of T cell responses to AZD1222 COVID-19 vaccine. Study background: Pooled together were second doses at about 4 or about 12 weeks.

Germline CDR1 and CDR2: SGHTA and FQGTGA. The CDR3 sequence is 15 residues long. The ends lost 5 bases at V and 7 bases at J; junction bases unmatched: 5. Some clones are missing from TCRdb's copy, which holds only in-frame ones; the method was immunoSEQ multiplex PCR. This sample carries about 97,000 clones, 75% to 90% of them seen once, and the ten largest clones take 7.5%. The sample was peripheral blood, taken on day 0 of AZD1222 vaccination. The clonotype comes from an adult in good health. V usage is TRBV7-3 and J usage is TRBJ2-1; TRBD2 matches at 13 bases. The CDR3 sequence is CASSPGLAGRNEQFF. In DNA form, the CDR3 reads TGTGCCAGCAGCCCGGGACTAGCGGGAAGGAATGAGCAGTTCTTC.